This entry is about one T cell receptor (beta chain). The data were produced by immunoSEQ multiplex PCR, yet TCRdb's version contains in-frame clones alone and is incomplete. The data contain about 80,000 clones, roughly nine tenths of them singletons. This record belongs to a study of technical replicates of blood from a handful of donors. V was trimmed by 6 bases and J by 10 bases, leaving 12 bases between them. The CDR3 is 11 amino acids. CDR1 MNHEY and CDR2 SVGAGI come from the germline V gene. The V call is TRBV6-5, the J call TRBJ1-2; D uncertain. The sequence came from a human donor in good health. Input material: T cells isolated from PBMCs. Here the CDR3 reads CASSNRGLYTF. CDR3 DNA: TGTGCCAGCAGCAACCGCGGACTCTACACCTTC.